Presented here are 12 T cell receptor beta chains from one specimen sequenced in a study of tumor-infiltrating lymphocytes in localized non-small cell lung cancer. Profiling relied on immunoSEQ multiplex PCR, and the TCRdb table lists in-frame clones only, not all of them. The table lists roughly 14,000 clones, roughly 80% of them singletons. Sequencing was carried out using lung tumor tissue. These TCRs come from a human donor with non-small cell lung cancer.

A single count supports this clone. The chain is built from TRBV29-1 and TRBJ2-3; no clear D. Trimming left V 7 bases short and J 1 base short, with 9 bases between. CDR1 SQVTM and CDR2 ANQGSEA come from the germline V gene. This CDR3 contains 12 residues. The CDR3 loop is CSARSRTDTQYF. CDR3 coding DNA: TGCAGCGCGCGGTCCCGCACAGATACGCAGTATTTT.

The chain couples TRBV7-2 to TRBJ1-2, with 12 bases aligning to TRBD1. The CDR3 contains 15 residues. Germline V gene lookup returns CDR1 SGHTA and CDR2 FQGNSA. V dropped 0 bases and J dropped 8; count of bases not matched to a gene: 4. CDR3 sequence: CASSLAGTGGQGYTF. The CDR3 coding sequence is TGTGCCAGCAGCTTAGCTGGGACAGGGGGCCAGGGCTACACCTTC. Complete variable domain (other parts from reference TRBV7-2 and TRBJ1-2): GAGVSQSPSNKVTEKGKDVELRCDPISGHTALYWYRQSLGQGLEFLIYFQGNSAPDKSGLPSDRFSAERTGGSVSTLTIQRTQQEDSAVYLCASSLAGTGGQGYTFGSGTRLTVV.

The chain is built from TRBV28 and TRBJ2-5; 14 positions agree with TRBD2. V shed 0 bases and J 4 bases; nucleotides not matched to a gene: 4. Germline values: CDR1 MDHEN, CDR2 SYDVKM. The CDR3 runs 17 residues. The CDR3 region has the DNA TGTGCCAGCAGTTTATGGACTAGCGGGGGGGCAGGAGAGACCCAGTACTTC. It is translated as CASSLWTSGGAGETQYF.

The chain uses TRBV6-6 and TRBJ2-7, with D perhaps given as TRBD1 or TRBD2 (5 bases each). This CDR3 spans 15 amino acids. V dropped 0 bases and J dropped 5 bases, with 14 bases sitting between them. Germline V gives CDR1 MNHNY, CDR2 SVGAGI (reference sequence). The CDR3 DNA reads TGTGCCAGCAGTTACTCGTCGTTGAGGGGCCACGAGCAGTACTTC. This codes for CASSYSSLRGHEQYF.

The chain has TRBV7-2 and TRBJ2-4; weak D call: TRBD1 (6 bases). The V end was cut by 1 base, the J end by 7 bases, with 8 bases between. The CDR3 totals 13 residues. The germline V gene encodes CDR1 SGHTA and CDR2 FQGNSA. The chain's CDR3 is CASSLGTDNIQYF. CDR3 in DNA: TGTGCCAGCAGCTTAGGGACAGATAACATTCAGTACTTC. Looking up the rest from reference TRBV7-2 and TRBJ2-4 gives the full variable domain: GAGVSQSPSNKVTEKGKDVELRCDPISGHTALYWYRQSLGQGLEFLIYFQGNSAPDKSGLPSDRFSAERTGGSVSTLTIQRTQQEDSAVYLCASSLGTDNIQYFGAGTRLSVL.

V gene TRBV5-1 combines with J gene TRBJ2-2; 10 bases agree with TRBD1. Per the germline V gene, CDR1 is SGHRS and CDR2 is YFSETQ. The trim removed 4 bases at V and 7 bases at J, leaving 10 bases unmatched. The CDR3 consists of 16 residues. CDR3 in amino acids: CASSNSGTGEFGELFF. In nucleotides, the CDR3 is TGCGCCAGCAGCAACTCCGGGACAGGGGAATTCGGGGAGCTGTTTTTT.

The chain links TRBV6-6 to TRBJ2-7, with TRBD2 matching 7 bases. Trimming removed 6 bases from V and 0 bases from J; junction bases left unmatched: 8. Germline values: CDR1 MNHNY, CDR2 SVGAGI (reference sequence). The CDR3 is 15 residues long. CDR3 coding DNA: TGTGCCAGCAGGCCCAGCGGGGTTACCTCCTACGAGCAGTACTTC. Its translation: CASRPSGVTSYEQYF.

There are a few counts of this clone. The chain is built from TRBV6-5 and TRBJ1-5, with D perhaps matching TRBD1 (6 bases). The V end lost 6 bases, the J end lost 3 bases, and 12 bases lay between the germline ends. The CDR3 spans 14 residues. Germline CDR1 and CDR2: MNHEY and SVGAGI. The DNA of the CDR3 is TGTGCCAGCAGCCGGACAGAGAACAATCAGCCCCAGCATTTT. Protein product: CASSRTENNQPQHF.

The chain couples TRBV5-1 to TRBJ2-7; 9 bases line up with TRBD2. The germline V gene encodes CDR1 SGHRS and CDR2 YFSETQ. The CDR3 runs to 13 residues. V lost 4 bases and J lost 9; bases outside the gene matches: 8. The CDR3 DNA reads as TGCGCCAGCAGCGCGGGAGGGAATCCAGGGCAGTACTTC. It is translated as CASSAGGNPGQYF.

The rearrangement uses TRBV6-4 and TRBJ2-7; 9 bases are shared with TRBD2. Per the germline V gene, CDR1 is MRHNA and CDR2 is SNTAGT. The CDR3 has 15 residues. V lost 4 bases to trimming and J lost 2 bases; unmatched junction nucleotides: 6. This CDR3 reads CASSVEAGGPYEQYF. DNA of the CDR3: TGTGCCAGCAGTGTGGAAGCGGGAGGACCCTACGAGCAGTACTTC.

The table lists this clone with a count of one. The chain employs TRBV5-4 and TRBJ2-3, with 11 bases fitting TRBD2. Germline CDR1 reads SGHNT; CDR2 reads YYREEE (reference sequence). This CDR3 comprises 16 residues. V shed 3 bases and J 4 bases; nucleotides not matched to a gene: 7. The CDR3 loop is CASSYGGTSGSDTQYF. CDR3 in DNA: TGTGCCAGCAGCTACGGGGGGACTAGCGGCTCAGATACGCAGTATTTT.

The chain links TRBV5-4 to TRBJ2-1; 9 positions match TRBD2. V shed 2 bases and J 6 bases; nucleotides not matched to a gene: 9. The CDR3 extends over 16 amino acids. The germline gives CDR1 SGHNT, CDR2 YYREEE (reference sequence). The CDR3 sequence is CASSFGRTSEANEQFF. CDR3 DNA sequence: TGTGCCAGCAGCTTTGGCCGGACTAGCGAAGCCAATGAGCAGTTCTTC.